This T cell receptor beta chain was found in a study of blood T cell repertoires in COVID-19. The V and J ends lost 9 bases and 7 bases, in that order; junction bases with no gene match: 7. The germline gives CDR1 SNHLY, CDR2 FYNNEI. CDR3 length equals 13 residues. The table came from immunoSEQ multiplex PCR; TCRdb's copy has only in-frame clones and leaves some out. The data show 300,000 to 350,000 clones, 88% seen once. The source of this sequence is a woman aged 30 to 39 with COVID-19, enrolled during active disease. Sequencing input: peripheral blood. The V and J genes are TRBV2 and TRBJ1-5, with 9 nucleotides matching TRBD1. CDR3 residues: CASQQGAEQPQHF. CDR3 nucleotides: TGTGCCAGTCAACAGGGGGCTGAGCAGCCCCAGCATTTT. Full variable domain (rest looked up from reference TRBV2 and TRBJ1-5): EPEVTQTPSHQVTQMGQEVILRCVPISNHLYFYWYRQILGQKVEFLVSFYNNEISEKSEIFDDQFSVERPDGSNFTLKIRSTKLEDSAMYFCASQQGAEQPQHFGDGTRLSIL.